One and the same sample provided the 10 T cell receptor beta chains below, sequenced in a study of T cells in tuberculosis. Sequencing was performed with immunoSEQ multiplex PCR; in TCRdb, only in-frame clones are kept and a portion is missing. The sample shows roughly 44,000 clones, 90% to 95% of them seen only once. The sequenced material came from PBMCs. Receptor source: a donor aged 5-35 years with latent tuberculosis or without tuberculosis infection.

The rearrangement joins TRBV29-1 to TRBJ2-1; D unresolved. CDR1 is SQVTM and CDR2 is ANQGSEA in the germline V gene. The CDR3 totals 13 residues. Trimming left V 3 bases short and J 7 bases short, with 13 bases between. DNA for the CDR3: TGCAGCGTTGATTACGTTCGGTGGAATGAGCAGTTCTTC. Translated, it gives CSVDYVRWNEQFF.

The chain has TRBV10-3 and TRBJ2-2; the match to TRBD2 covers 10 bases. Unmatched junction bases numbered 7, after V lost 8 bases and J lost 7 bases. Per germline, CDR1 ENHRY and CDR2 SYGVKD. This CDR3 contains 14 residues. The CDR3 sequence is CAILSGTSDGELFF. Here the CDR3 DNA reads TGTGCCATCCTCTCCGGGACTAGCGACGGGGAGCTGTTTTTT.

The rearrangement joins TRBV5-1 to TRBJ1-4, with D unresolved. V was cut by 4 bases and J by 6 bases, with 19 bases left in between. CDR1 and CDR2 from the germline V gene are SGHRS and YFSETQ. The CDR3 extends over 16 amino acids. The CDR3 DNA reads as TGCGCCAGCAGCCTCCGGAGTCTTGAACTCCATGAAAAACTGTTTTTT. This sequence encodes CASSLRSLELHEKLFF. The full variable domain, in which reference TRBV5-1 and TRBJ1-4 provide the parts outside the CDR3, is KAGVTQTPRYLIKTRGQQVTLSCSPISGHRSVSWYQQTPGQGLQFLFEYFSETQRNKGNFPGRFSGRQFSNSRSEMNVSTLELGDSALYLCASSLRSLELHEKLFFGSGTQLSVL.

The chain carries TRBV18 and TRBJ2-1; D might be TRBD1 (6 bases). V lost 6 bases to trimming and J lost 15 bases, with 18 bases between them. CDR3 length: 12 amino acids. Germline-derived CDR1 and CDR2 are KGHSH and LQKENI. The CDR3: CASSSDSWTGFF. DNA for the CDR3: TGTGCCAGCTCCTCGGACAGTTGGACGGGGTTCTTC.

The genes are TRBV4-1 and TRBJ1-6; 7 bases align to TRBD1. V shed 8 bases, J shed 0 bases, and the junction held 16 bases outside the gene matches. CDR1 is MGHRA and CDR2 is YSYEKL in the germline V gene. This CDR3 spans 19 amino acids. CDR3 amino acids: CASSMETQGFYSYNSPLHF. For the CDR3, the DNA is TGCGCCAGCTCGATGGAGACACAGGGGTTCTACTCCTATAATTCACCCCTCCACTTT.

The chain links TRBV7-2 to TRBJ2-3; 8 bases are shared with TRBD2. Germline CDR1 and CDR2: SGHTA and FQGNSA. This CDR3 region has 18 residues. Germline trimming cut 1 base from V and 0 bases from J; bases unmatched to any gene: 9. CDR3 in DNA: TGTGCCAGCAGCTTAGTTCGGGGAGCGGGGGTTAGCACAGATACGCAGTATTTT. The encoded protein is CASSLVRGAGVSTDTQYF.

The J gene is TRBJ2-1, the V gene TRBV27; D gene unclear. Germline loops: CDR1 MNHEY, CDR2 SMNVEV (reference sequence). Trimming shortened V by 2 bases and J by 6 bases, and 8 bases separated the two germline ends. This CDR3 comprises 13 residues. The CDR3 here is CASSLNGVNEQFF. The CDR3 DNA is TGTGCCAGCAGTTTAAACGGTGTCAATGAGCAGTTCTTC.

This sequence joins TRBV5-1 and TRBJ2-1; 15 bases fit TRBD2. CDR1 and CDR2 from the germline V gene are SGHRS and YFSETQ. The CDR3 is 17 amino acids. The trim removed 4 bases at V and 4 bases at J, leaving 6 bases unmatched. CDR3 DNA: TGCGCCAGCAGCCAAGGACTAGCGGGGGGGCGGTACAATGAGCAGTTCTTC. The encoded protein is CASSQGLAGGRYNEQFF.

CDR3 amino acids: CASSYSGGSPLHF. The CDR3 region has the DNA TGTGCCAGCAGCTACTCAGGGGGTTCACCCCTCCACTTT. This chain uses TRBV5-4 with TRBJ1-6; TRBD1 agrees at 7 bases. Per the germline V gene, CDR1 is SGHNT and CDR2 is YYREEE (reference sequence). Trimming cost V 3 bases and J 9 bases; bases outside gene matches: 3. There are 13 residues in the CDR3.

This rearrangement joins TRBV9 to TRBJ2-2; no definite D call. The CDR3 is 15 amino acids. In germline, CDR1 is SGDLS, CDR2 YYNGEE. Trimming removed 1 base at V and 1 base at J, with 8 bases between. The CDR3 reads CASSVSSRNTGELFF. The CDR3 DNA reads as TGTGCCAGCAGCGTATCGAGCCGGAACACCGGGGAGCTGTTTTTT.